The source of this T cell receptor beta chain is a study of T-cell memory formation after mild COVID-19. Study background: For the most part, TCR clusters were specific to one donor.

Study outcomes and limitations: CD4/CD8 balance held among clones contracting day 15 to 85, and later expanders leaned CD4+.

Amplification by 5'RACE using constant-segment primers produced TCR alpha and TCR beta cDNA libraries that carried sample barcodes and UMIs. TCRdb re-derived calls from the 5' RACE reads in MiXCR, one entry per CDR3 protein. The sample shows approximately 230,000 distinct CDR3 sequences, roughly 17% of them seen only once. The CDR3 consists of 14 residues. CDR1 and CDR2 from the germline V gene are DFQATT and SNEGSKA (reference sequence). This clonotype was observed a few times. As yet, its antigen is unknown. The clonotype comes from a man younger than 35 who had mild COVID-19 (a few samples of this study predate the infection). Cell type and time point are not known. The sequenced sample was PBMCs or a T cell subset sorted from them (not recorded which). This chain connects TRBV20-1 to TRBJ1-2; D is ambiguous. The CDR3 DNA is TGCAGACCCCAGGAGGATAGCTCTAACTATGGCTACACCTTC. It yields the protein CRPQEDSSNYGYTF.